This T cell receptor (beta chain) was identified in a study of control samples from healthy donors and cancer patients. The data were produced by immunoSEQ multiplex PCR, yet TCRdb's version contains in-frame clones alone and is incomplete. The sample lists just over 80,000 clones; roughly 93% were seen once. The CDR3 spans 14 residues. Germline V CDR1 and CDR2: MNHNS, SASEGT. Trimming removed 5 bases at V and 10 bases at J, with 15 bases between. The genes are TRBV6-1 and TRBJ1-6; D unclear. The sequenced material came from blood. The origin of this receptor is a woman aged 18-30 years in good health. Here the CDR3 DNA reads TGTGCCAGCAGTTTAAGGGCAGAAAGATCACCCCTCCACTTT. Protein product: CASSLRAERSPLHF.